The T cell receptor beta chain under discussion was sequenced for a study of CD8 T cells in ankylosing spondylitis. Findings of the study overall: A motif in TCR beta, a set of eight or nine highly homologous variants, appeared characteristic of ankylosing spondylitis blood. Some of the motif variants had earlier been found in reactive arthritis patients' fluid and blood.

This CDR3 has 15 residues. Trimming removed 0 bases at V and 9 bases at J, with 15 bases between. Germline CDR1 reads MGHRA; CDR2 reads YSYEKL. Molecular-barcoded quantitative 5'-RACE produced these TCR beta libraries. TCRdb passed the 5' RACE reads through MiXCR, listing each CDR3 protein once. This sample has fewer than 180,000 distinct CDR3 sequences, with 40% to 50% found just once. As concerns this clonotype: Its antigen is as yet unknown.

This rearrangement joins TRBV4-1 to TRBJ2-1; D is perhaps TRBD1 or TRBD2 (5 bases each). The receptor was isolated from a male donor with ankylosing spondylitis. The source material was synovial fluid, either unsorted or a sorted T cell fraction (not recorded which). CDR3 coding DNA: TGCGCCAGCAGCCAAGAAGGGGCTTTGGGGACTGAGCAGTTCTTC. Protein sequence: CASSQEGALGTEQFF.